The T cell receptor (beta chain) under discussion was sequenced for a study of cytomegalovirus exposure and HLA in healthy donors. Whole-study context: The roughly 670 first-cohort repertoires shared a platform with the 120 or so validation repertoires, as reported in a later analysis.

The V end was cut by 0 bases, the J end by 1 base, with 16 bases between. This CDR3 spans 17 amino acids. Per the germline V gene, CDR1 is SGDLS and CDR2 is YYNGEE. Separate from the roughly 700-subject first cohort was the roughly 130-subject validation cohort, to which the donors belonged. General study findings and limits: Researchers counted around 150 TCR beta chains as cytomegalovirus-associated.

Worth noting for this clone: The antigen is not known.

Some clones are missing from TCRdb's copy, which holds only in-frame ones; the method was immunoSEQ multiplex PCR. There are 220,000 or so clones in the sample; over 80% occur only once, and around an eighth lies in the top ten. The receptor was derived from a woman aged 30 to 39 in good health and CMV-seropositive. The sample was PBMCs. V and J are TRBV9 and TRBJ1-1, with D maybe TRBD1 (5 bases). Here the CDR3 reads CASSVEGWVAENTEAFF. The CDR3 nucleotides read TGTGCCAGCAGCGTAGAGGGGTGGGTTGCGGAGAACACTGAAGCTTTCTTT.